The present entry profiles one T cell receptor (beta chain) with its context. The antigen is undetermined. The germline V and J ends were trimmed by 0 bases and 3 bases, with 14 bases remaining between them. The germline gives CDR1 LGHDT, CDR2 YNNKEL (reference sequence). The CDR3 runs to 16 residues. This entry belongs to a study of post-analysis software for immune sequencing data. Across the study: Both relapsing-remitting and secondary progressive multiple sclerosis featured among the disease courses, as did progressive-relapsing multiple sclerosis.

Findings and limits, study-wide: The normalized Chao1 diversity of multiple sclerosis patients was significantly lower than that of controls. Compared with controls, patients had more of about 5 TRBV segments, including TRBV5-6, TRBV5-1 and TRBV20-1.

TCR beta libraries were prepared from cDNA with unique molecular identifiers. TCRdb redid the calling of the PCR reads with MiXCR, one entry per CDR3 protein. The table has fewer than 850,000 distinct CDR3 sequences, 25% to 30% seen once. The sequencing sample was made of blood. This chain joins TRBV3-1 and TRBJ1-1, with no clear D. This receptor was taken from a girl aged 5-17 years with multiple sclerosis. The CDR3 region has the DNA TGTGCCAGCAGCCAAGAGGCGAGGGAGGAGGACACTGAAGCTTTCTTT. It yields the protein CASSQEAREEDTEAFF.